Listed below are T cell receptor beta chains from one sample, sequenced in a study of shared clonotypes between healthy human individuals. TCRdb's copy holds only in-frame clones and misses some; the assay was immunoSEQ multiplex PCR. The sample lists 470,000 or so clones; 81% were seen once. The material sequenced was PBMCs. The receptors shown here come from a woman aged 40 to 50 in good health. Some clones in this sample may be carry-over from other donors' samples. CDR3s include the opening cysteine and the closing phenylalanine or tryptophan. A D gene is named only where the DNA matches it firmly. Rows may omit the clone size; those that give it use once, few, many or a size class.

d_gene | j_gene | abundance | v_gene | CDR3aa | CDR3nt
- | TRBJ2-7 | - | TRBV25-1 | CASSAWGGEQYF | TGTGCCAGCAGTGCTTGGGGAGGCGAGCAGTACTTC
TRBD1 | TRBJ2-7 | - | TRBV5-4 | CASSLPGQGAYEQYF | TGTGCCAGCAGCCTCCCGGGACAGGGAGCCTACGAGCAGTACTTC
- | TRBJ2-7 | once | TRBV2 | CATLGTQEYEQYF | TGTGCCACGTTAGGGACGCAAGAGTACGAGCAGTACTTC
TRBD1 | TRBJ2-5 | - | TRBV19 | CASSTLGQGEETQYF | TGTGCCAGTAGTACCCTAGGACAGGGTGAAGAGACCCAGTACTTC
TRBD1 | TRBJ2-7 | - | TRBV30 | CAWSPGQFYEQYF | TGTGCCTGGAGCCCGGGACAGTTCTACGAGCAGTACTTC
- | TRBJ2-7 | once | TRBV28 | CASSPGRTIYEQYF | TGTGCCAGCAGTCCGGGACGGACTATCTACGAGCAGTACTTC
TRBD1 | TRBJ1-5 | - | TRBV5-4 | CASSFGGQGTNQPQHF | TGTGCCAGCAGCTTTGGGGGACAGGGTACCAATCAGCCCCAGCATTTT
- | TRBJ1-1 | - | TRBV23-1 | CASSQSGPGVLNTEAFF | TGCGCCAGCAGTCAATCCGGGCCAGGGGTACTGAACACTGAAGCTTTCTTT
- | TRBJ2-7 | once | TRBV5-1 | CASSPGYEQYF | TGCGCCAGCAGCCCCGGCTACGAGCAGTACTTC
- | TRBJ1-4 | - | TRBV2 | CASKGQIDEKLFF | TGTGCCAGCAAAGGACAGATAGACGAAAAACTGTTTTTT
TRBD1 | TRBJ1-1 | once | TRBV10-2 | CASSEFDRGYTEAFF | TGCGCCAGCAGTGAGTTTGACAGGGGGTACACTGAAGCTTTCTTT
TRBD1 | TRBJ2-2 | many | TRBV9 | CASSTQGDTGELFF | TGTGCCAGCAGCACCCAGGGGGACACCGGGGAGCTGTTTTTT
TRBD2 | TRBJ2-1 | - | TRBV10-3 | CAIRAGLAENEQFF | TGTGCCATCAGAGCTGGACTAGCGGAAAATGAGCAGTTCTTC
TRBD2 | TRBJ2-3 | - | TRBV5-1 | CASSPGLAGADTQYF | TGCGCCAGCAGCCCGGGACTAGCGGGGGCAGATACGCAGTATTTT
- | TRBJ1-1 | - | TRBV6-6 | CASSYNSPQTEAFF | TGTGCCAGCAGTTACAACAGTCCCCAGACTGAAGCTTTCTTT
TRBD1 | TRBJ1-1 | - | TRBV29-1 | CSVVRPGGGKKNTEAFF | TGCAGCGTTGTTCGCCCAGGGGGCGGAAAAAAGAACACTGAAGCTTTCTTT
- | TRBJ2-1 | - | TRBV21-1 | CASSKGRDYNEQFF | TGTGCCAGCAGCAAAGGGCGGGACTACAATGAGCAGTTCTTC
- | TRBJ1-5 | - | TRBV29-1 | CSVKDRDGNQPQHF | TGCAGCGTCAAGGATAGGGACGGCAATCAGCCCCAGCATTTT
- | TRBJ2-1 | - | TRBV27 | CASSLTLLGPPYNEQFF | TGTGCCAGCAGTTTAACCCTTTTAGGACCCCCCTACAATGAGCAGTTCTTC
- | TRBJ1-1 | - | TRBV21-1 | CASSKDQPCSRDRGSVWTEAFF | TGTGCCAGCAGCAAAGATCAACCCTGTTCCCGGGACAGGGGATCTGTATGGACTGAAGCTTTCTTT
TRBD1 | TRBJ1-2 | - | TRBV10-3 | CAISDITGGSTYGGYTF | TGTGCCATCAGTGACATAACAGGGGGTTCGACTTACGGTGGCTACACCTTC
TRBD1 | TRBJ2-3 | - | TRBV27 | CANRGPGDTQYF | TGTGCCAACAGGGGGCCTGGAGATACGCAGTATTTT
- | TRBJ1-5 | - | TRBV5-6 | CASSFLAGRQPQHF | TGTGCCAGCAGCTTTTTGGCAGGGAGGCAGCCCCAGCATTTT
- | TRBJ2-1 | - | TRBV11-1 | CASSSGTDEQFF | TGTGCCAGCAGCTCAGGGACGGATGAGCAGTTCTTC
- | TRBJ2-2 | - | TRBV2 | CATERGGELFF | TGTGCCACCGAACGGGGCGGGGAGCTGTTTTTT
- | TRBJ2-2 | - | TRBV7-2 | CASSSDTGELFF | TGTGCCAGCAGCTCAGACACCGGGGAGCTGTTTTTT
TRBD1 | TRBJ1-1 | - | TRBV18 | CASSPGTGMNTEAFF | TGTGCCAGCTCACCTGGGACAGGGATGAACACTGAAGCTTTCTTT
TRBD2 | TRBJ2-2 | once | TRBV27 | CASRVGGRVYTGELFF | TGTGCCAGCAGAGTGGGCGGGAGGGTGTACACCGGGGAGCTGTTTTTT
TRBD1 | TRBJ2-7 | once | TRBV10-1 | CASGTGTYEQYF | TGCGCCAGCGGGACAGGAACCTACGAGCAGTACTTC
TRBD1 | TRBJ1-4 | - | TRBV4-1 | CASSQSGQPSTNEKLFF | TGCGCCAGCAGCCAATCGGGACAGCCTTCAACTAATGAAAAACTGTTTTTT
TRBD2 | TRBJ2-3 | - | TRBV19 | CASSRTSGMVTQYF | TGTGCCAGTAGTAGGACTAGCGGGATGGTGACGCAGTATTTT
- | TRBJ2-1 | - | TRBV9 | CASSVAPDRYNEQFF | TGTGCCAGCAGCGTAGCCCCGGACAGATACAATGAGCAGTTCTTC
- | TRBJ1-4 | once | TRBV28 | CASSFHARAALGEKLFF | TGTGCCAGCAGCTTCCACGCTAGGGCAGCTCTCGGTGAAAAACTGTTTTTT
TRBD2 | TRBJ2-3 | - | TRBV7-3 | CASSLNSGSVADTQYF | TGTGCCAGCAGCTTAAATAGCGGGAGTGTGGCAGATACGCAGTATTTT
TRBD1 | TRBJ1-2 | - | TRBV9 | CASSTQTGVGYGYTF | TGTGCCAGCAGCACGCAGACAGGGGTCGGCTATGGCTACACCTTC
- | TRBJ2-1 | - | TRBV30 | CAWSPTGLDTVF | TGTGCCTGGAGCCCCACAGGCCTAGATACCGTCTTC
- | TRBJ2-1 | - | TRBV5-1 | CASSRDRSSYNEQFF | TGCGCCAGCAGCCGGGACCGAAGCTCCTACAATGAGCAGTTCTTC
TRBD1 | TRBJ1-5 | - | TRBV7-2 | CASSLPGTVNQPQHF | TGTGCCAGCAGCTTACCCGGGACAGTCAATCAGCCCCAGCATTTT
- | TRBJ1-2 | - | TRBV5-1 | CASSFGGFKDGYTF | TGCGCCAGCAGCTTCGGGGGGTTTAAGGATGGCTACACCTTC
- | TRBJ1-4 | - | TRBV30 | CAGRGVGEKLFF | TGTGCCGGAAGGGGTGTAGGTGAAAAACTGTTTTTT
- | TRBJ2-2 | once | TRBV11-2 | CASSLRLENTGELFF | TGTGCCAGCAGCTTACGGTTGGAGAACACCGGGGAGCTGTTTTTT
TRBD1 | TRBJ1-2 | - | TRBV6-6 | CASRTGQAPRDYGYTF | TGTGCCAGCAGGACAGGACAGGCCCCAAGAGACTATGGCTACACCTTC
- | TRBJ2-7 | - | TRBV6-6 | CASSYVADSLEQYF | TGTGCCAGCAGTTACGTGGCAGACTCACTCGAGCAGTACTTC
- | TRBJ1-2 | - | TRBV7-9 | CASSLGGNYGYTF | TGTGCCAGCAGCCTCGGAGGAAACTATGGCTACACCTTC
- | TRBJ2-5 | - | TRBV7-2 | CASSWDWQETQYF | TGTGCCAGCAGCTGGGACTGGCAAGAGACCCAGTACTTC